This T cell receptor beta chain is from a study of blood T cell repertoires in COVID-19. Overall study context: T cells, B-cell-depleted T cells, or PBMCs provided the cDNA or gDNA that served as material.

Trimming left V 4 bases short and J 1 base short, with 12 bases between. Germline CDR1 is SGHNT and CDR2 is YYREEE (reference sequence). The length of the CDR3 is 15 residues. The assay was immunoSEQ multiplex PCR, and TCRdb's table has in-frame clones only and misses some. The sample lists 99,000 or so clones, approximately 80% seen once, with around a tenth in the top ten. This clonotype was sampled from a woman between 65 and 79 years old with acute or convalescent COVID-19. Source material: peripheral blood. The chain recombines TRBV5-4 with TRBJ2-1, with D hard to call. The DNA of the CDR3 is TGTGCCAGCAGCCCCCCCGGGTTGTCCTACAATGAGCAGTTCTTC. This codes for CASSPPGLSYNEQFF.